The 28 T cell receptor beta chains presented below share a single source sample, sequenced in a study of T-cell reconstitution after alpha-beta-depleted transplantation in children. The library targeted TCRbeta and was prepared with unique molecular identifiers. TCRdb used MiXCR to reprocess the PCR reads, holding one entry per CDR3 protein. This sample has around 250,000 distinct CDR3 sequences; just under 8.5% occur once, and the top ten carry 5% to 7%. Material: PBMCs, mostly from graft donor cells, obtained 180 days after TCRalphabeta/CD19-depleted stem cell transplant. These receptors were taken from a male patient aged 10 to 17 who had a stem cell transplant for acute lymphoblastic leukemia, so the T cells may come from the graft donor.

The sample holds many counts of this clonotype. The junction differs from germline at one of its ends, possibly a read error. The rearrangement joins TRBV13 to TRBJ2-1; 7 bases are a match to TRBD2. The germline gives CDR1 PRHDT, CDR2 FYEKMQ (reference sequence). The CDR3 consists of 12 residues. The CDR3 region is CASSPHGGVEVF. The DNA of the CDR3 is TGTGCCAGCAGTCCGCATGGGGGGGTGGAAGTCTTC.

This clonotype was seen ten or more times. This chain joins TRBV29-1 and TRBJ2-7, with 8 nucleotides matching TRBD1. In germline, CDR1 is SQVTM, CDR2 ANQGSEA. V shed 6 bases and J 1 base; nucleotides not matched to a gene: 8. The CDR3 totals 14 residues. The CDR3 bases are TGCAGCGTATCTCGACAGGGGTATTCCTACGAGCAGTACTTC. Translating gives CSVSRQGYSYEQYF.

This clonotype appeared many times. V usage is TRBV29-1 and J usage is TRBJ2-2; the match to TRBD1 covers 8 bases. V shed 6 bases, J shed 4 bases, and the junction held 4 bases outside the gene matches. Germline V gene sequence: CDR1 SQVTM, CDR2 ANQGSEA. The CDR3 totals 13 residues. The DNA for the CDR3 is TGCAGCGTCGACAGGGGAAGCACCGGGGAGCTGTTTTTT. It is translated as CSVDRGSTGELFF.

This clonotype came up many times. This sequence joins TRBV23-1 and TRBJ2-5, with D tentatively TRBD1 or TRBD2 (6 bases each). TRBV23-1 is noted as an ORF with a role that remains uncertain. The CDR3 covers 13 residues. Between the trimmed V and J ends, which lost 6 bases and 4 bases, there was a span of 12 bases. The CDR3 DNA reads TGCGCCAGCAGACCTGAGGGGGGAGAGACCCAGTACTTC. Translated: CASRPEGGETQYF.

In DNA, the CDR3 is TGTGCCACCCGAGAGGGATTTTCTGGAAACACCATATATTTT. Amino acids: CATREGFSGNTIYF. The rearrangement uses TRBV19 and TRBJ1-3; no firm D call. This CDR3 contains 14 residues. The germline V and J ends were trimmed by 10 bases and 1 base, with 14 bases remaining between them. Germline loops: CDR1 LNHDA, CDR2 SQIVND (reference sequence).

This clonotype was seen ten or more times. The V gene is TRBV7-2, the J gene TRBJ1-4; D remains unclear. Germline CDR1 and CDR2: SGHTA and FQGNSA. The CDR3 has 14 amino acids. V gave up 3 bases and J gave up 7 bases, with 12 bases separating them. The CDR3 here is CASSFGEKGEKLFF. The CDR3 DNA is TGTGCCAGCAGCTTCGGGGAGAAGGGTGAAAAACTGTTTTTT. Supplemented by reference TRBV7-2 and TRBJ1-4, the full variable domain reads GAGVSQSPSNKVTEKGKDVELRCDPISGHTALYWYRQSLGQGLEFLIYFQGNSAPDKSGLPSDRFSAERTGGSVSTLTIQRTQQEDSAVYLCASSFGEKGEKLFFGSGTQLSVL.

This clonotype was picked up many times. The chain joins TRBV20-1 to TRBJ2-1; 9 bases map to TRBD2. The germline gives CDR1 DFQATT, CDR2 SNEGSKA (reference sequence). The CDR3 is 12 amino acids. CDR3 coding DNA: TGCTCGGCGGGAGGGCCTTTTAATGAGCAGTTCTTC. Protein: CSAGGPFNEQFF.

This clonotype was counted ten times or more. The chain is built from TRBV4-1 and TRBJ2-7, with a weak D call TRBD2 (6 bases). The V gene's germline CDR1 is MGHRA and CDR2 YSYEKL. This CDR3 has 16 residues. V dropped 0 bases and J dropped 2 bases, with 14 bases sitting between them. CDR3 residues: CASSQETSKVTYEQYF. The CDR3 bases are TGCGCCAGCAGCCAAGAAACTAGCAAGGTAACCTACGAGCAGTACTTC.

This clonotype occurred many times. V usage is TRBV10-3 and J usage is TRBJ2-5; TRBD2 agrees at 10 bases. CDR1 and CDR2 from the germline V gene are ENHRY and SYGVKD. The CDR3 spans 14 residues. Germline trimming cut 5 bases from V and 7 bases from J; bases unmatched to any gene: 7. This CDR3 reads CAISRLAGDGTQYF. The CDR3 bases are TGTGCCATCAGTAGGCTAGCGGGAGATGGGACCCAGTACTTC.

This clonotype has a count of ten or more. V is TRBV19 and J is TRBJ2-3; 10 nucleotides line up with TRBD1. J was trimmed by 7 bases and V by 7 bases; bases with no gene match: 8. The germline V gene encodes CDR1 LNHDA and CDR2 SQIVND (reference sequence). The CDR3 has 14 amino acids. CDR3 residues: CASKMTGGLYTQYF. CDR3 nucleotide sequence: TGTGCCAGTAAGATGACAGGGGGCTTATATACGCAGTATTTT.

The table lists this clonotype with many counts. The chain has TRBV29-1 and TRBJ2-2; TRBD2 matches 9 bases. The CDR3 contains 16 residues. The ends lost 3 bases at V and 1 base at J; junction bases unmatched: 6. Germline lookup yields CDR1 SQVTM and CDR2 ANQGSEA. The chain's CDR3 is CSVEGGTSRNTGELFF. The CDR3 DNA is TGCAGCGTTGAGGGGGGGACTAGCCGGAACACCGGGGAGCTGTTTTTT.

This clonotype was observed at least ten times. The chain couples TRBV3-1 to TRBJ2-3; tentatively, D is TRBD1 (6 bases). Per the germline V gene, CDR1 is LGHDT and CDR2 is YNNKEL (reference sequence). The V gene lost 0 bases and the J gene lost 3 bases, with 13 bases spanning the gap. The CDR3 is 16 amino acids. The chain's CDR3 is CASSQDLGQPTDTQYF. The DNA of the CDR3 is TGTGCCAGCAGCCAAGATCTAGGACAGCCGACAGATACGCAGTATTTT.

This clonotype was recorded many times. The chain has TRBV20-1 and TRBJ2-1; unclear D gene. Germline loops: CDR1 DFQATT, CDR2 SNEGSKA (reference sequence). The CDR3 covers 10 residues. The V end was cut by 5 bases, the J end by 7 bases, with 6 bases between. The CDR3 protein is CSAGRNEQFF. CDR3 nucleotide sequence: TGCAGTGCTGGGCGGAATGAGCAGTTCTTC.

This clonotype was recorded at least ten times. The chain employs TRBV12-3 or TRBV12-4 and TRBJ2-7, with a possible D match to TRBD2 (6 bases). This CDR3 is built from 14 residues. V was shortened by 3 bases and J by 1 base, with 10 bases between the two germline ends. CDR3 sequence reads: CASSFAGPSYEQYF. In DNA form, the CDR3 reads TGTGCCAGCAGTTTCGCGGGACCATCCTACGAGCAGTACTTC.

This clonotype was counted ten times or more. The chain joins TRBV27 to TRBJ2-7, with D perhaps TRBD2 (5 bases). Deletions cut 0 bases from V and 6 bases from J, with 12 bases between. The V gene's germline CDR1 is MNHEY and CDR2 SMNVEV (reference sequence). The CDR3 has 14 residues. CDR3 loop: CASSLSGMAREQYF. Written as DNA, the CDR3 is TGTGCCAGCAGTTTATCCGGGATGGCCCGCGAGCAGTACTTC.

This clonotype was seen many times. The CDR3 spells CASGPGTSNYGYTF. In DNA, the CDR3 is TGTGCCAGCGGTCCGGGAACTTCTAACTATGGCTACACCTTC. The chain has TRBV6-2 or TRBV6-3 and TRBJ1-2; D call uncertain. The germline gives CDR1 MNHEY, CDR2 SVGEGT. This CDR3 comprises 14 residues. Trimming stripped 8 bases from V and 0 bases from J, with 13 bases between.

This clonotype was counted at least ten times. V gene TRBV9 combines with J gene TRBJ2-2, with a possible D match to TRBD2 (6 bases). The CDR3 is 16 residues long. V lost 4 bases and J lost 0, with 13 bases in between. Germline V gene lookup returns CDR1 SGDLS and CDR2 YYNGEE. The CDR3 region is CASSPHPGANTGELFF. The DNA of the CDR3 is TGTGCCAGCAGCCCCCATCCGGGGGCGAACACCGGGGAGCTGTTTTTT. Drawing the rest from reference TRBV9 and TRBJ2-2, the complete variable domain is DSGVTQTPKHLITATGQRVTLRCSPRSGDLSVYWYQQSLDQGLQFLIQYYNGEERAKGNILERFSAQQFPDLHSELNLSSLELGDSALYFCASSPHPGANTGELFFGEGSRLTVL.

Ten or more counts support this clonotype. This chain uses TRBV7-9 with TRBJ1-1; TRBD1 agrees at 7 bases. Germline V CDR1 and CDR2: SEHNR, FQNEAQ (reference sequence). The V segment lost 3 bases and the J segment 11 bases; nucleotides outside the gene matches: 9. The CDR3 sequence is 13 residues long. This CDR3 reads CASSFPGTEGAFF. The CDR3 DNA sequence: TGTGCCAGCAGCTTCCCCGGGACAGAGGGGGCTTTCTTT.

Of note for this clonotype: A much larger clone differs from this one at a single base, so this may be a read error. The gene calls are TRBV7-2 and TRBJ1-2, with 7 bases aligning to TRBD1. With 3 bases clipped from V and 4 bases from J, the junction kept 5 bases outside the gene matches. The CDR3 length is 14 residues. CDR1 is SGHTA, CDR2 FQGNSA, per germline. The CDR3 bases are TGTGCCAGCAGCTTTGGACAGGCCAGCTATGGCTACACCTTC. Protein sequence: CASSFGQASYGYTF.

This clonotype was recorded many times. The gene calls are TRBV29-1 and TRBJ1-3, with no clear D. Per germline, CDR1 SQVTM and CDR2 ANQGSEA. This CDR3 is 12 amino acids long. The V end lost 1 base, the J end lost 2 bases, and 3 bases lay between the germline ends. CDR3 in DNA: TGCAGCGTTGAAGGGGCTGGAAACACCATATATTTT. It translates to CSVEGAGNTIYF.

This clonotype was observed at least ten times. V is TRBV29-1 and J is TRBJ2-5; possible D gene TRBD2, 6 bases. Germline V CDR1 and CDR2: SQVTM, ANQGSEA. Between the trimmed V and J ends, which lost 6 bases and 4 bases, there was a span of 12 bases. The CDR3 is 12 amino acids. CDR3 residues: CSVNVGGETQYF. The CDR3 DNA reads as TGCAGCGTAAACGTGGGGGGAGAGACCCAGTACTTC.

This clonotype has a count of ten or more. The chain links TRBV20-1 to TRBJ2-7, with D perhaps given as TRBD1 or TRBD2 (5 bases each). The V end lost 1 base, the J end lost 2 bases, and 15 bases lay between the germline ends. Per germline, CDR1 DFQATT and CDR2 SNEGSKA (reference sequence). CDR3 length: 15 residues. The CDR3 coding sequence is TGCAGTGCTAGAGGCCCGGGACCGAGGGCCTACGAGCAGTACTTC. Protein sequence: CSARGPGPRAYEQYF.

The chain has TRBV3-1 and TRBJ2-2; maybe TRBD1 (5 bases). The CDR3 totals 14 residues. In germline, CDR1 is LGHDT, CDR2 YNNKEL (reference sequence). V lost 2 bases and J 4 bases, leaving 8 bases between the germline ends. The CDR3 DNA is TGTGCCAGCAGCCAATTAGACAGCACCGGGGAGCTGTTTTTT. Encoded protein: CASSQLDSTGELFF.

This clonotype was seen at least ten times. The chain uses TRBV9 and TRBJ1-2, with D perhaps TRBD1 (6 bases). Germline CDR1 reads SGDLS; CDR2 reads YYNGEE. V lost 4 bases and J 5 bases, leaving 21 bases between the germline ends. The CDR3 is 16 amino acids. Written as DNA, the CDR3 is TGTGCCAGCAGCCCAGGGGCGGGAAGAGCACCTTATGGCTACACCTTC. Encoded protein: CASSPGAGRAPYGYTF. Combining the CDR3 with reference TRBV9 and TRBJ1-2 gives the whole variable domain DSGVTQTPKHLITATGQRVTLRCSPRSGDLSVYWYQQSLDQGLQFLIQYYNGEERAKGNILERFSAQQFPDLHSELNLSSLELGDSALYFCASSPGAGRAPYGYTFGSGTRLTVV.

This clonotype was counted at least ten times. The chain links TRBV14 to TRBJ2-1; D uncertain. The CDR3 extends over 16 amino acids. Germline loops: CDR1 SGHDN, CDR2 FVKESK. The ends were cut back, 4 bases at V and 4 bases at J, with 17 bases in the middle. CDR3 sequence reads: CASSRYSERIYNEQFF. In nucleotides, the CDR3 is TGTGCCAGCAGCCGTTATTCGGAGCGAATTTACAATGAGCAGTTCTTC.

This clonotype occurred many times. This chain joins TRBV20-1 and TRBJ2-7; 8 nucleotides align to TRBD1. This CDR3 spans 17 amino acids. The J segment lost 3 bases and the V segment lost 1 base, leaving 14 bases of the junction unmatched. Germline V gene data show CDR1 as DFQATT and CDR2 as SNEGSKA (reference sequence). The CDR3 is CSARGPLQGASVYEQYF. As DNA, the CDR3 is TGCAGTGCTAGAGGACCCCTTCAGGGGGCTTCGGTCTACGAGCAGTACTTC.

The chain joins TRBV7-8 to TRBJ2-7; D may be TRBD1 (6 bases). Germline lookup yields CDR1 SGHVS and CDR2 FQNEAQ. The ends were cut back, 5 bases at V and 0 bases at J, with 14 bases in the middle. The CDR3 is 15 residues long. CDR3 in DNA: TGTGCCAGCAGCGCTCCGGGACACGCCTCCTACGAGCAGTACTTC. Translated: CASSAPGHASYEQYF. The whole variable domain, filled in from reference TRBV7-8 and TRBJ2-7, reads GAGVSQSPRYKVAKRGQDVALRCDPISGHVSLFWYQQALGQGPEFLTYFQNEAQLDKSGLPSDRFFAERPEGSVSTLKIQRTQQEDSAVYLCASSAPGHASYEQYFGPGTRLTVT.

This clonotype has at least ten counts. The CDR3 loop reads CASSGTETQYF. The CDR3 DNA sequence: TGTGCCAGCAGCGGGACGGAGACCCAGTACTTC. This chain connects TRBV12-3 or TRBV12-4 to TRBJ2-5; D is possibly TRBD1 or TRBD2 (5 bases each). Trimming took off 6 bases at V and 5 bases at J, with 7 bases between the two ends. The CDR3 totals 11 residues.